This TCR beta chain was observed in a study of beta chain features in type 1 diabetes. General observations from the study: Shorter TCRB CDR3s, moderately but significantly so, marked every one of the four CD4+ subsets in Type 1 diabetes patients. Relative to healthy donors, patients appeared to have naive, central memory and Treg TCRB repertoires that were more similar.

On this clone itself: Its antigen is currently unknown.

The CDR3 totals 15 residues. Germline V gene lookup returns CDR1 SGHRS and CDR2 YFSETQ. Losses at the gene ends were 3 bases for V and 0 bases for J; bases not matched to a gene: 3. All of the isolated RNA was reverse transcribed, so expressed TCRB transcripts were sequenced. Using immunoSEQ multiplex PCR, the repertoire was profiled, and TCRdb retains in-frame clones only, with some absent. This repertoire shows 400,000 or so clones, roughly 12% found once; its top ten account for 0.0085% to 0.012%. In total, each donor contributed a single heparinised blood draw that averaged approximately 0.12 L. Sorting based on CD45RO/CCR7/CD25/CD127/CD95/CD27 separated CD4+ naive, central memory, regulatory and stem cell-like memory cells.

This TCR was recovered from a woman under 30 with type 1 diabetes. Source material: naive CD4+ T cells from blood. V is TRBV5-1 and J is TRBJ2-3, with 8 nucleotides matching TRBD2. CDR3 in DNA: TGCGCCAGCAGCTCAACGGGGGGGAGCACAGATACGCAGTATTTT. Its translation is CASSSTGGSTDTQYF.